This entry describes one T cell receptor beta chain. Its cognate antigen has yet to be identified. Base qualities are not at hand, and no much larger clone is one base apart. V is cut by 8 bases and J by 6 bases, and the space between the germline ends is 8 bases. From a lookup of the germline V gene (reference sequence), CDR1 and CDR2 are DFQATT and SNEGSKA. CDR3 length: 10 amino acids, cysteine to phenylalanine. Here the CDR3 DNA is all that survives: 30 bases in frame from base 1. The sample originates from a study of control samples from healthy donors and cancer patients (dated by TCRdb to about 2020). The protocol used for the library was the immunoSEQ multiplex PCR assay. The clones in this table, taken by TCRdb from immuneACCESS, are in-frame only. Not every clone is retained; where verified, under half of the shortfall comes from an unresolved V gene, and the cause of the rest is unknown. The sample table contains 75,000 to 95,000 clones; only one count was recorded for about 88% of them. Clones ranked in the top ten supply more than 5.5% of the sample.

This clonotype originated in a woman between 45 and 60 years old in good health. The material sequenced was blood. The sequence is built from TRBV20-1 and TRBJ2-1, with no confidently assigned D gene. The DNA sequence reads TGCAGTCTAGATAGCAATGAGCAGTTCTTC. Its amino acids are CSLDSNEQFF.